These 22 T cell receptor beta chains originate from one sample sequenced in a study of cytomegalovirus exposure and HLA in healthy donors. Both 60 Vbeta primers and 13 Jbeta primers went into the PCR. Produced via immunoSEQ multiplex PCR; TCRdb's table is partial and in-frame only. The data show about 160,000 clones, about 78% seen once. The specimen was PBMCs. Source of these receptors: a male donor in good health and CMV-seronegative.

The rearrangement joins TRBV7-2 to TRBJ1-4, with 7 bases identical to TRBD1. After removal of 5 bases from V and 6 bases from J, the junction contained 9 bases not matched to a gene. The CDR3 runs 15 residues. CDR1 and CDR2 from the germline V gene are SGHTA and FQGNSA. The CDR3 bases are TGTGCCAGCAGCGCAGACAGGGTTTTACATGAAAAACTGTTTTTT. It encodes CASSADRVLHEKLFF. The full variable domain, its missing parts supplied by reference TRBV7-2 and TRBJ1-4, is GAGVSQSPSNKVTEKGKDVELRCDPISGHTALYWYRQSLGQGLEFLIYFQGNSAPDKSGLPSDRFSAERTGGSVSTLTIQRTQQEDSAVYLCASSADRVLHEKLFFGSGTQLSVL.

The chain recombines TRBV5-4 with TRBJ2-5; 9 bases align to TRBD2. This CDR3 comprises 14 residues. Trimming removed 4 bases from V and 4 bases from J; junction bases left unmatched: 5. The germline CDR1 and CDR2 sequences are SGHNT and YYREEE (reference sequence). CDR3 region: CASSDPTSGETQYF. The CDR3 nucleotides are TGTGCCAGCAGCGACCCGACTAGCGGAGAGACCCAGTACTTC.

The chain uses TRBV11-2 and TRBJ1-4; D not certain. V dropped 0 bases and J dropped 0 bases, with 8 bases sitting between them. Germline V gene data show CDR1 as SGHAT and CDR2 as FQNNGV. The CDR3 is 16 residues long. The CDR3 reads CASSLDQTPTNEKLFF. The CDR3 DNA reads TGTGCCAGCAGCTTAGATCAGACACCAACTAATGAAAAACTGTTTTTT.

Of note for this clone: Distinct nucleotide sequences in the sample also encode this CDR3. The chain combines TRBV7-9 with TRBJ2-7; tentatively, D is TRBD2 (6 bases). The V and J ends lost 1 base and 10 bases respectively, with 8 bases between them. Germline CDR1 SEHNR, CDR2 FQNEAQ (reference sequence). The length of the CDR3 is 11 residues. The chain's CDR3 is CASSLGREQYF. For the CDR3, the DNA is TGTGCCAGCAGCTTAGGGCGGGAACAGTACTTC.

V gene TRBV9 combines with J gene TRBJ1-1; TRBD1 matches 9 bases. This CDR3 is 15 amino acids long. Trimming removed 4 bases from V and 3 bases from J; junction bases left unmatched: 7. Germline V lookup: CDR1 SGDLS, CDR2 YYNGEE. The CDR3, as DNA: TGTGCCAGCAGCACCCGACAGGGGGAGTACACTGAAGCTTTCTTT. Encoded protein: CASSTRQGEYTEAFF.

V usage is TRBV19 and J usage is TRBJ2-3; D is possibly TRBD2 (5 bases). This CDR3 is built from 13 residues. Trimming took 1 base from V and 6 from J, leaving 8 bases between them. Germline values: CDR1 LNHDA, CDR2 SQIVND (reference sequence). The CDR3 sequence is CASSIARGDTQYF. Here the CDR3 DNA reads TGTGCCAGTAGTATAGCCAGAGGGGATACGCAGTATTTT.

This chain connects TRBV7-2 to TRBJ1-5; a weak D match, TRBD1 (5 bases). V was clipped by 0 bases and J by 8 bases, with 14 bases between them. CDR3 size: 15 residues. CDR1 is SGHTA and CDR2 is FQGNSA in the germline V gene. CDR3: CASSLAGWGSEPQHF. CDR3 sequence (DNA): TGTGCCAGCAGCTTAGCGGGGTGGGGCAGTGAGCCCCAGCATTTT.

V gene TRBV6-1 combines with J gene TRBJ1-2; D unclear. V lost 8 bases and J lost 8, with 6 bases in between. This CDR3 region has 9 residues. The V gene's germline CDR1 is MNHNS and CDR2 SASEGT. The CDR3 DNA is TGTGCCAGCGGGGAGGGCTACACCTTC. Residues: CASGEGYTF.

This clone showed up just a few times. The rearrangement links TRBV6-5 to TRBJ2-3; TRBD1 matches 8 bases. CDR3 size: 14 residues. V lost 4 bases and J lost 3; bases outside the gene matches: 3. The germline CDR1 and CDR2 sequences are MNHEY and SVGAGI. CDR3 protein: CASSSDRETDTQYF. The DNA of the CDR3 is TGTGCCAGCAGTTCGGACAGGGAGACAGATACGCAGTATTTT.

This sequence joins TRBV7-2 and TRBJ2-7; tentatively, D is TRBD1 (5 bases). CDR3 length: 12 amino acids. The germline V and J ends were trimmed by 5 bases and 7 bases, with 12 bases remaining between them. Germline lookup yields CDR1 SGHTA and CDR2 FQGNSA. The CDR3 coding sequence is TGTGCCAGCAGCCCTAGGCCAGGGGAGCAGTACTTC. Its translation: CASSPRPGEQYF.

DNA of the CDR3: TGTGCCAGCAGCGCCTGGGGGGGGGACAAAGAGACCCAGTACTTC. Translating gives CASSAWGGDKETQYF. V gene TRBV9 combines with J gene TRBJ2-5, with a weak D call TRBD2 (7 bases). V lost 3 bases to trimming and J lost 3 bases, with 15 bases between them. Germline-derived CDR1 and CDR2 are SGDLS and YYNGEE. The length of the CDR3 is 15 residues. The full variable domain, completed using reference TRBV9 and TRBJ2-5, is DSGVTQTPKHLITATGQRVTLRCSPRSGDLSVYWYQQSLDQGLQFLIQYYNGEERAKGNILERFSAQQFPDLHSELNLSSLELGDSALYFCASSAWGGDKETQYFGPGTRLLVL.

The J gene is TRBJ2-3, the V gene TRBV28, with a possible D match to TRBD1 (6 bases). The CDR3 spans 14 residues. Trimming pared 7 bases from V and 3 bases from J, leaving 14 bases between. Germline assignment: CDR1 MDHEN and CDR2 SYDVKM. CDR3 amino acids: CASTLGGGTDTQYF. DNA of the CDR3: TGTGCCAGCACCCTAGGGGGTGGAACAGATACGCAGTATTTT.

The chain recombines TRBV7-9 with TRBJ2-7; TRBD2 is a possible D gene (6 bases). V shed 1 base and J shed 3 bases, with 13 bases lying between them. The CDR3 length is 15 residues. The V gene's germline CDR1 is SEHNR and CDR2 FQNEAQ (reference sequence). For the CDR3, the DNA is TGTGCCAGCAGCTTAGTTGGGACTGGCAACTACGAGCAGTACTTC. Its protein is CASSLVGTGNYEQYF.

This clone is a singleton in its sample. The CDR3 sequence is CASSGAGGRTDTQYF. CDR3 coding DNA: TGTGCCAGCAGCGGAGCGGGGGGACGCACAGATACGCAGTATTTT. The V and J genes are TRBV9 and TRBJ2-3; TRBD2 agrees at 9 bases. Per the germline V gene, CDR1 is SGDLS and CDR2 is YYNGEE. With V trimmed by 3 bases and J by 1 base, 3 bases remained unmatched. The CDR3 has 15 amino acids.

This chain links TRBV27 with TRBJ2-2, with unresolved D. V lost 3 bases, J lost 5 bases, and 4 bases lay in between. This CDR3 has 12 amino acids. The germline V gene encodes CDR1 MNHEY and CDR2 SMNVEV (reference sequence). Here the CDR3 DNA reads TGTGCCAGCAGTTTCTCGACCGGGGAGCTGTTTTTT. Encoded protein: CASSFSTGELFF.

This clone turned up a few times. This CDR3 reads CASSSPHRGGNTEAFF. In nucleotides, the CDR3 is TGTGCCAGCAGTTCCCCCCACAGGGGCGGGAACACTGAAGCTTTCTTT. The chain recombines TRBV28 with TRBJ1-1; 7 nucleotides align to TRBD1. J gave up 1 base and V 4 bases, and 9 bases lay outside the gene matches. The CDR3 runs to 16 residues. Germline CDR1 reads MDHEN; CDR2 reads SYDVKM.

Only one count was recorded for this clone. The chain employs TRBV21-1 and TRBJ2-7; no DNA check was done on the table's D call, TRBD1. TRBV21-1 is flagged as a pseudogene. The CDR3 spans 13 residues. In DNA, the CDR3 is TGTGCCAGCAGCAAAGGTCAGGGCTACGAGCAGTACTTC. This encodes CASSKGQGYEQYF.

The V call is TRBV7-2, the J call TRBJ2-7; 8 bases fit TRBD1. The CDR3 has 15 amino acids. The germline gives CDR1 SGHTA, CDR2 FQGNSA. V dropped 5 bases and J dropped 6; count of bases not matched to a gene: 12. Here the CDR3 DNA reads TGTGCCAGCAGCCACACGGACAGGGTACTACCCGAGCAGTACTTC. Protein product: CASSHTDRVLPEQYF.

The chain couples TRBV5-4 to TRBJ1-6, with 8 bases matching TRBD1. The junction had 3 bases not matched to a gene; V was cut back by 4 bases and J by 6 bases. The CDR3 contains 14 residues. The germline V gene has CDR1 SGHNT and CDR2 YYREEE (reference sequence). The CDR3 nucleotides read TGTGCCAGCAGCGTGGGACAGGTTAATTCACCCCTCCACTTT. Protein: CASSVGQVNSPLHF.

The rearrangement uses TRBV25-1 and TRBJ2-2; perhaps TRBD1 as D (5 bases). The V gene's germline CDR1 is MGHDK and CDR2 SYGVNS. The CDR3 has 14 residues. V was trimmed by 6 bases and J by 8 bases, leaving 16 bases between them. The CDR3 protein is CASSSESRGGELFF. CDR3 DNA: TGTGCCAGCAGCAGTGAATCTAGGGGAGGGGAGCTGTTTTTT.

Only one count was recorded for this clone. CDR3: CASSLGVGRRSYEQYF. CDR3 DNA: TGCGCCAGCAGCTTGGGCGTCGGGAGGAGATCCTACGAGCAGTACTTC. The chain uses TRBV5-1 and TRBJ2-7; TRBD2 matches 7 bases. Unmatched junction bases numbered 7, after V lost 0 bases and J lost 1 base. The CDR3 totals 16 residues. Germline CDR1 SGHRS, CDR2 YFSETQ.

This clone showed up just once. The chain combines TRBV27 with TRBJ1-5; D call uncertain. Trimming removed 4 bases at V and 4 bases at J, with 5 bases between. The CDR3 runs to 12 residues. Germline loops: CDR1 MNHEY, CDR2 SMNVEV (reference sequence). The CDR3 DNA reads as TGTGCCAGCAGTTCCGGTAATCAGCCCCAGCATTTT. It encodes CASSSGNQPQHF.